Listed below are T cell receptor beta chains from one sample, sequenced in a study of blood T cell repertoires in COVID-19. Only in-frame clones appear in the TCRdb table, and some are missing; sequencing was by immunoSEQ multiplex PCR. The top ten clones hold roughly 6% of a sample with some 45,000 clones, about 90% of them seen once. Sequenced: peripheral blood. The receptor set was obtained from a man between 65 and 85 years old with active COVID-19. CDR3s include the opening cysteine and the closing phenylalanine or tryptophan. The size entry is marked missing in some rows and otherwise reads once, few, many or a size class.

v_gene	abundance	len	CDR3aa
TRBV5-4	.	14	CASSLGVLNTEAFF
TRBV6-5	.	14	CASRGGSNSEKLFF
TRBV3-1/TRBV3-2	.	15	CASSNTGQKNTEAFF
TRBV7-2	few	14	CASSPGLKSYEQYF
TRBV11-3	.	15	CASSGGGRSYNEQFF
TRBV27	.	15	CASSPGTYSKDTQYF
TRBV3-1/TRBV3-2	.	13	CASSQDWQGEQYF
TRBV25-1	.	14	CASSGYRGNTEAFF
TRBV30	.	14	CAWSKKQGAGGYTF
TRBV19	.	14	CASSITGGNQPQHF
TRBV24-1	.	14	CATSDAISGDTQYF
TRBV7-2	once	14	CASSPPAGNTEAFF
TRBV7-8	.	16	CASSPSTGGLTGELFF
TRBV5-1	once	18	CASSSPASGGASYNEQFF
TRBV28	.	16	CASSDGIGGSGNTIYF
TRBV11-2	.	13	CASSSQIQETQYF
TRBV3-1/TRBV3-2	.	11	CASSQTSEQFF
TRBV6-2/TRBV6-3	.	14	CASSFPGESYEQYF
TRBV7-6	.	18	CASSLEGGVAGSKNIQYF
TRBV2	.	12	CASRKTGVGYTF
TRBV27	.	14	CASSLNSGNQPQHF
TRBV6-5	.	13	CASSYGGSNGYTF
TRBV20-1	.	14	CSASGTKKEYEQYF
TRBV7-9	once	13	CASSLGGQETQYF
TRBV11-2	.	17	CASSSVSSRHSGNTIYF
TRBV30	.	15	CAWSVGGRDSYEQYF